The clone carrying this TCR beta chain was found many times. Its specificity is unknown. The data were taken from a study of regulatory T cells in long-lasting Graves disease. Study-wide findings and caveats: Persistent Graves' patients showed less TCR diversity than newly diagnosed patients showed.

Trimming cost V 4 bases and J 6 bases; bases outside gene matches: 5. CDR3 length equals 13 residues. The V gene's germline CDR1 is SNHLY and CDR2 FYNNEI. The time point: newly diagnosed GD, antithyroid drugs for less than 3 months. PBMC-extracted RNA yielded the TCR library. Relying on iRepertoire HTBI primers and Arm-PCR of CDR3 regions, the team built TCR beta libraries. TCRdb independently ran MiXCR on the multiplex PCR reads; one entry per CDR3 protein. The top ten hold around 20% of the sample, which has approximately 390,000 distinct CDR3 sequences, 15% to 20% seen once. This same sample was also taken into another study, of T cells in Graves' hyperthyroidism and ophthalmopathy. Turning to that study: The authors deemed Graves' hyperthyroidism stable absent ophthalmopathy progression within 18 months. Patients were excluded for uncontrolled infection, other autoimmune disease, pregnancy or lactation.

This TCR was recovered from a woman younger than 35 with Graves disease. The specimen comprised peripheral blood mononuclear cells (PBMCs), sampled at new diagnosis, from a patient treated with antithyroid drugs. The V call is TRBV2, the J call TRBJ1-1, with 7 bases that match TRBD1. Here the CDR3 reads CASSGTGRAEAFF. The CDR3 nucleotides are TGTGCCAGCAGTGGGACAGGTCGGGCTGAAGCTTTCTTT.